The text below deals with one T cell receptor beta chain. Its antigen is still unknown. Base qualities are missing; no much larger clone stands one base away. V is reduced by 3 bases and J by 1 base, leaving a spacing of 10 bases between them. From cysteine to phenylalanine, the CDR3 is 15 amino acids long. Only the CDR3 portion is preserved as DNA: 45 bases, with reading frame beginning at the first base. The germline V gene supplies CDR1 KGHSH and CDR2 LQKENI. This sample was included in a study of Ad26.COV2.S vaccination and SARS-CoV-2 variants (dated by TCRdb to the early 2020s). With regard to the full study: Vaccine-arm donors came from COV1001, a multicentre, randomized, double-blind, placebo-controlled phase I-IIa trial of Ad26.COV2.S in healthy adults. TCRbeta repertoire sequencing was used to assess the specificity and breadth of SARS-CoV-2-reactive T cell receptors after Ad26.COV2.S vaccination. Trial participants were randomized into five groups of five: low-dose or high-dose Ad26.COV2.S given once or twice, or placebo on both occasions. A total of 32 samples were included in the TCR-sequenced set, comprising approximately 20 Ad26.COV2.S vaccine recipients, 5 placebo recipients and 8 SARS-CoV-2 convalescent individuals. Dosing of Ad26.COV2.S was intramuscular, at either 5x10^10 or 1x10^11 viral particles, delivered as one shot or as two shots spaced 56 days apart. Investigators remained blinded to trial group allocation during experiments and outcome assessment.

The immunoSEQ Assay was used to sequence TCRbeta CDR3 regions. After extraction, genomic DNA underwent amplification by bias-controlled multiplex PCR, followed by high-throughput sequencing. The paper's processing steps were these. To quantify the absolute abundance of each unique TCRbeta CDR3 region, sequences were collapsed and filtered. T cell fraction was estimated by normalizing TCRbeta template counts to usable DNA, with usable DNA measured through amplification of reference genes found in all nucleated cells. Repertoire TCRs were annotated as SARS-CoV-2-specific when V gene, CDR3 amino acid sequence and J gene were exactly matched to a known reactive TCR set. The reference SARS-CoV-2 TCR set was derived from MIRA and filtered for enrichment in COVID-19-positive ImmuneCODE repertoires, a step that removed public or cross-reactive TCRs. Drawing on the MIRA antigens, annotated TCRs were analysed further at the level of specific ORF or position within ORF. Breadth was defined as annotated unique rearrangements over total unique productive rearrangements; depth was the summed frequency of those rearrangements. Two-sided Wilcoxon rank-sum tests were used to compare TCR breadth between groups. The table comes from immuneACCESS by way of TCRdb, which keeps in-frame sequences with V and J called. Part of the clones is missing from these tables; in studies checked, under half for an unresolved V gene and the rest for unknown reasons. V, J and clone size are those of that table, while D and trimming were read from the DNA. The sample table contains approximately 340,000 clones; only one count was recorded for more than 75% of them. The top ten clonotypes cover 3% to 4% of the sample.

Explained via the paper, the treatment or condition label denotes: 19 received Ad26.COV2.S at low or high dose, single or two shots; several received placebo; per-sample allocation not given. Repertoires of vaccine and placebo recipients were sequenced from samples collected on day 63 after the first injection. Cohort 1b enrolled around 23 adults aged 18-55 years at a single site in Boston, USA, between 29 July and 7 August 2020. Ad26.COV2.S was a replication-incompetent adenovirus type 26 vector that expressed a prefusion-stabilized SARS-CoV-2 spike protein derived from the original Wuhan strain. Study-wide findings and limitations: The study was not powered to compare responses between vaccine doses or regimens. Comparable non-spike TCR breadth was observed between vaccine and placebo recipients, consistent with only spike being contained in the vaccine. Substantial breadth of spike-specific CD8+ and CD4+ T cell responses was reported after vaccination. It was noted by the authors that total T cell responses may have been underestimated by the TCR breadth and depth analyses. Spike-specific TCR breadth was higher in Ad26.COV2.S recipients than in placebo recipients (P = 0.0014).

The sequence joins TRBV18 to TRBJ1-5; the D gene remains uncertain. This receptor was taken from a person between 18 and 60 years old who received the Ad26.COV2.S COVID-19 vaccine or a placebo. The material was peripheral blood, obtained in a trial of Ad26.COV2.S vaccine versus placebo. Read as DNA, the sequence is TGTGCCAGCTCACCCGGACGGGAGAGCAATCAGCCCCAGCATTTT. The translation is CASSPGRESNQPQHF.